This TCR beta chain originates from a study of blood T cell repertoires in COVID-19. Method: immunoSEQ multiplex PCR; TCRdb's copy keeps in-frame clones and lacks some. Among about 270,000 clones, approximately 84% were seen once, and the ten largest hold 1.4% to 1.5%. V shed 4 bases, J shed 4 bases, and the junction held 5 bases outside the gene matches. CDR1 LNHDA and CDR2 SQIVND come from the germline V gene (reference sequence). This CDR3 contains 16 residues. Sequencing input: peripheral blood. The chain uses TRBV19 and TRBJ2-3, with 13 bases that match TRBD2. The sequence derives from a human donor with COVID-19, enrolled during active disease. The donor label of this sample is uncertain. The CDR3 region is CASSKGLAGRADTQYF. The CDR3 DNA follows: TGTGCCAGTAGTAAGGGACTAGCGGGAAGGGCAGATACGCAGTATTTT.